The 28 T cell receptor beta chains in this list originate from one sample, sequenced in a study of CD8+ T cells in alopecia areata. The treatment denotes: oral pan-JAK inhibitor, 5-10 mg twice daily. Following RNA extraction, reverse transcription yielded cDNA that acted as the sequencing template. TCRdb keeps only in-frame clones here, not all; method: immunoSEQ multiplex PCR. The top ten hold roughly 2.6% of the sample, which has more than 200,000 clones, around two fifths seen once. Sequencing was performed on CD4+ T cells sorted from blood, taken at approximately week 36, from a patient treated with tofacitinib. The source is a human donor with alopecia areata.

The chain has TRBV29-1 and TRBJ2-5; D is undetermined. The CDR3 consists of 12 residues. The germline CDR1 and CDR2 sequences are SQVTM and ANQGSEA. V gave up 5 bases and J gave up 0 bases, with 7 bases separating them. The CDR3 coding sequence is TGCAGCGTTCAAGGATACCAAGAGACCCAGTACTTC. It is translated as CSVQGYQETQYF.

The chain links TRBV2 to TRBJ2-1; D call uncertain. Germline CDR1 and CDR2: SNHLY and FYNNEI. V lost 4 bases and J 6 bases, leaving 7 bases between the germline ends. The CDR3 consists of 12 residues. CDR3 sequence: CASSATPNEQFF. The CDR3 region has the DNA TGTGCCAGCAGTGCCACACCCAATGAGCAGTTCTTC.

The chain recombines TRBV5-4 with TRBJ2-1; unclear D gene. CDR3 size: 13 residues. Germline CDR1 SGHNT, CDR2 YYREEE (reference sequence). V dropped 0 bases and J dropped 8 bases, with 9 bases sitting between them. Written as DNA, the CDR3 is TGTGCCAGCAGCTTGGGGCGACGGTATGAGCAGTTCTTC. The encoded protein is CASSLGRRYEQFF.

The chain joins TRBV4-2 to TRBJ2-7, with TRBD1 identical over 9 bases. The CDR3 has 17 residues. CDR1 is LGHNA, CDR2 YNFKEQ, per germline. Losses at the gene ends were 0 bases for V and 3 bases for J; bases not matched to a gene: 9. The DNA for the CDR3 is TGTGCCAGCAGCCAAGAACCGAGGGGGACAGGGAGCTACGAGCAGTACTTC. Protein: CASSQEPRGTGSYEQYF.

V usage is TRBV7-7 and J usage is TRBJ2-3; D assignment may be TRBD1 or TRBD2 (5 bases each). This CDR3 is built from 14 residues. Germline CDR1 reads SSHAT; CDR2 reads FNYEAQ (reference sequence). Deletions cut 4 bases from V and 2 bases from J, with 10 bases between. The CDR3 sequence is CASSSDGTTDTQYF. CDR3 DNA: TGTGCCAGCAGCTCGGACGGGACCACAGATACGCAGTATTTT. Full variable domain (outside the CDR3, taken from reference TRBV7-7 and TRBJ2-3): GAGVSQSPRYKVTKRGQDVTLRCDPISSHATLYWYQQALGQGPEFLTYFNYEAQPDKSGLPSDRFSAERPEGSISTLTIQRTEQRDSAMYRCASSSDGTTDTQYFGPGTRLTVL.

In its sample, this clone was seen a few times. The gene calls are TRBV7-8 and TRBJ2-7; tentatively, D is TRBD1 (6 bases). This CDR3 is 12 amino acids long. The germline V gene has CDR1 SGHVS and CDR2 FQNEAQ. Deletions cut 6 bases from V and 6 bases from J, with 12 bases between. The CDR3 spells CASRLTGSEQYF. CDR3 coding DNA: TGTGCCAGCAGGCTGACAGGATCCGAGCAGTACTTC.

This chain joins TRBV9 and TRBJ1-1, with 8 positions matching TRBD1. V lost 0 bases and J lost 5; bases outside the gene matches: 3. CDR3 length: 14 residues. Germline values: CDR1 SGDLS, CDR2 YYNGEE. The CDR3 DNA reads TGTGCCAGCAGCGTAGTCACAGGGGGAACTGAAGCTTTCTTT. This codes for CASSVVTGGTEAFF.

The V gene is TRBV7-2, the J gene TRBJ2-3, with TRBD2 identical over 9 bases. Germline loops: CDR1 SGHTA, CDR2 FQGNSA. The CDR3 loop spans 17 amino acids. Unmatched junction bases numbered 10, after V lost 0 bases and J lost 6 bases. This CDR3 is CASSLAILAGQSDTQYF. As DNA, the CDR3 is TGTGCCAGCAGCTTAGCAATCCTAGCGGGACAATCGGATACGCAGTATTTT.

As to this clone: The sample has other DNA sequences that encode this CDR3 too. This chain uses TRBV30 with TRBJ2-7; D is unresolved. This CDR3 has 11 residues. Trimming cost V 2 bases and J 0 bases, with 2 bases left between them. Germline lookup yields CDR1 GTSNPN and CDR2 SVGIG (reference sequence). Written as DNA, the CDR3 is TGTGCCTGGAGTCTCTCCTACGAGCAGTACTTC. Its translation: CAWSLSYEQYF.

CDR3 sequence: CASSAPRNNEQFF. The CDR3 DNA sequence: TGCGCCAGCAGCGCCCCCCGAAACAATGAGCAGTTCTTC. J is TRBJ2-1 and V is TRBV5-1; D is unresolved. Germline-derived CDR1 and CDR2 are SGHRS and YFSETQ. V was pared by 4 bases and J by 5 bases, with 10 bases between. This CDR3 region has 13 residues.

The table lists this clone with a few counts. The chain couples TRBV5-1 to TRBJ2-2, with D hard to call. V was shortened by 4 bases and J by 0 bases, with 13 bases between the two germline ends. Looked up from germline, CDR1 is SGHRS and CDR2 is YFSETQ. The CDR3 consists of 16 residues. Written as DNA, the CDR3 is TGCGCCAGCAGCCTTAGGGAAGTCGCGAACACCGGGGAGCTGTTTTTT. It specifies CASSLREVANTGELFF. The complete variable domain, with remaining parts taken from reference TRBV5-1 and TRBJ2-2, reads KAGVTQTPRYLIKTRGQQVTLSCSPISGHRSVSWYQQTPGQGLQFLFEYFSETQRNKGNFPGRFSGRQFSNSRSEMNVSTLELGDSALYLCASSLREVANTGELFFGEGSRLTVL.

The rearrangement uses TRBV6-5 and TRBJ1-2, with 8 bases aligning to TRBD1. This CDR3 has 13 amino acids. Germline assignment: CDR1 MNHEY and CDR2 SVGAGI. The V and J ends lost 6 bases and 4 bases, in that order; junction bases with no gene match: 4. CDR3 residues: CASREDRGYGYTF. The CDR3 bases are TGTGCCAGCAGGGAAGACAGGGGCTATGGCTACACCTTC.

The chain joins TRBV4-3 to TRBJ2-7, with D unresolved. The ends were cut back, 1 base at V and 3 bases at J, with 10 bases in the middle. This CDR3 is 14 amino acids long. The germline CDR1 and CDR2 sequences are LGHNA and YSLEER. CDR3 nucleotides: TGCGCCAGCAGCCAAGCCAGGAGATTCTACGAGCAGTACTTC. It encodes CASSQARRFYEQYF.

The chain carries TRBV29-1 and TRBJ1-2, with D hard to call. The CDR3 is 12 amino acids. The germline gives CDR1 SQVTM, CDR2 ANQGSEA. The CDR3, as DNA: TGCAGAGTGGGTCTCTTAGGTTATGGCTACACCTTC. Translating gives CRVGLLGYGYTF.

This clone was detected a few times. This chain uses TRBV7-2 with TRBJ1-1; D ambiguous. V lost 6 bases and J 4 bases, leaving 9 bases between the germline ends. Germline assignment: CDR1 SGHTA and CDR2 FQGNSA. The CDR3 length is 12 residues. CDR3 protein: CASSRQRTEAFF. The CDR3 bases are TGTGCCAGCAGTCGTCAACGCACTGAAGCTTTCTTT.

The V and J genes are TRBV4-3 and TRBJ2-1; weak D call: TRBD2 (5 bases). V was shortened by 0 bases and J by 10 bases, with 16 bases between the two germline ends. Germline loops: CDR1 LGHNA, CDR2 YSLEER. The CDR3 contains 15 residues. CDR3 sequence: CASSQDERLTGEQFF. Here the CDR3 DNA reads TGCGCCAGCAGCCAAGATGAACGTCTTACGGGAGAGCAGTTCTTC.

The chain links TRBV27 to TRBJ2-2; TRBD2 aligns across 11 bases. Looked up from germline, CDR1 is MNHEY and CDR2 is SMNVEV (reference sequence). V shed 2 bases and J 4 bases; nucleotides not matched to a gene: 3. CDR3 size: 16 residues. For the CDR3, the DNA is TGTGCCAGCAGTTTAAGGACTAGCGGGCCCACCGGGGAGCTGTTTTTT. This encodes CASSLRTSGPTGELFF.

CDR3 sequence: CAWKLRGTGSYEQYF. The CDR3 DNA sequence: TGTGCCTGGAAGTTAAGGGGGACAGGATCCTACGAGCAGTACTTC. The J gene is TRBJ2-7, the V gene TRBV30, with TRBD1 matching 8 bases. The V gene's germline CDR1 is GTSNPN and CDR2 SVGIG (reference sequence). J was trimmed by 1 base and V by 4 bases; bases with no gene match: 9. This CDR3 spans 15 amino acids.

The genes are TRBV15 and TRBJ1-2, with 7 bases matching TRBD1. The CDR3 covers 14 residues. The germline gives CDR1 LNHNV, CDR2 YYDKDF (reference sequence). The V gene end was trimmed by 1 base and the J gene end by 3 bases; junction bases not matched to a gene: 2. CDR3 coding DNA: TGTGCCACCAGCAGAGGACAGGGCGACTATGGCTACACCTTC. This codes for CATSRGQGDYGYTF.

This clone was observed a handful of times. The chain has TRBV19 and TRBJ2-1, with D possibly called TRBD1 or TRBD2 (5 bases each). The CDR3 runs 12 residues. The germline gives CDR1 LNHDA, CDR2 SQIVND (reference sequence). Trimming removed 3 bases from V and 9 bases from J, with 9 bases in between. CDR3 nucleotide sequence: TGTGCCAGTAGTATGGGGGTGGGTGAGCAGTTCTTC. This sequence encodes CASSMGVGEQFF.

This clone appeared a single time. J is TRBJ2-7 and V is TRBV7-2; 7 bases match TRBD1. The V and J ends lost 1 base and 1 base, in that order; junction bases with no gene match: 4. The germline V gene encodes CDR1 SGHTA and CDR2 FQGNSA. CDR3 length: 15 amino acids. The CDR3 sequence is CASSLDRGPSYEQYF. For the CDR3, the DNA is TGTGCCAGCAGCTTAGACAGGGGCCCTTCCTACGAGCAGTACTTC.

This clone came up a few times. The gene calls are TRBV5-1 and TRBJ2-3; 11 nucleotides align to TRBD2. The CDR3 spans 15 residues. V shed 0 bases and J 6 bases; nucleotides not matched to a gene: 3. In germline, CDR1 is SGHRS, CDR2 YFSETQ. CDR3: CASSLVAGGPDTQYF. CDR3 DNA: TGCGCCAGCAGCTTGGTAGCGGGAGGGCCTGATACGCAGTATTTT.

This chain's CDR3 is CSARTSGYSGYEQYF. The CDR3 DNA sequence: TGCAGCGCAAGGACTAGCGGGTATTCTGGCTACGAGCAGTACTTC. The chain carries TRBV29-1 and TRBJ2-7, with TRBD2 matching over 11 bases. Unmatched junction bases numbered 11, after V lost 7 bases and J lost 3 bases. The CDR3 loop spans 15 amino acids. CDR1 and CDR2 from the germline V gene are SQVTM and ANQGSEA.

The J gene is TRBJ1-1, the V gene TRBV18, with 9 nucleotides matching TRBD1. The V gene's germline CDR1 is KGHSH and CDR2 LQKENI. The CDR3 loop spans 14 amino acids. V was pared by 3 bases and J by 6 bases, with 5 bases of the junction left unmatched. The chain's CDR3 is CASSPGQGSPEAFF. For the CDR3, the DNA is TGTGCCAGCTCACCCGGACAGGGGTCGCCTGAAGCTTTCTTT.

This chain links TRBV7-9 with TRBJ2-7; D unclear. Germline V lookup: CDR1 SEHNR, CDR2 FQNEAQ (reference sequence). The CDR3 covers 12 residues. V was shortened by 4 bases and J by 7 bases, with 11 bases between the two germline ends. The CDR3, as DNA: TGTGCCAGCAGCTGGACCCTTCTGGAGCAGTACTTC. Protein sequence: CASSWTLLEQYF. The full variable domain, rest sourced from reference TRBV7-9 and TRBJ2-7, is DTGVSQNPRHKITKRGQNVTFRCDPISEHNRLYWYRQTLGQGPEFLTYFQNEAQLEKSRLLSDRFSAERPKGSFSTLEIQRTEQGDSAMYLCASSWTLLEQYFGPGTRLTVT.

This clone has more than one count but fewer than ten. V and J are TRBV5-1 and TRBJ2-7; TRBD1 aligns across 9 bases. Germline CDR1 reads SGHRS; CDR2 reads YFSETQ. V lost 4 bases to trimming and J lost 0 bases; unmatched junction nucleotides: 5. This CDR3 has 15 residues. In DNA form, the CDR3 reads TGCGCCAGCAGCATTGGGGACAGGGTCTCCTACGAGCAGTACTTC. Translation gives CASSIGDRVSYEQYF.

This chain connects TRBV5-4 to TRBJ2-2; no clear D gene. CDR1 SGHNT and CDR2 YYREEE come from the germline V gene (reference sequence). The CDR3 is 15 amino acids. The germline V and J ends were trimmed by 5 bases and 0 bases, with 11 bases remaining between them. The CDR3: CASSRRPANTGELFF. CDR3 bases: TGTGCCAGCAGTCGGAGACCGGCGAACACCGGGGAGCTGTTTTTT.

The CDR3 region has the DNA TGTGCCAGCAGTGCCCTAAGGCATTACACCTTC. Protein sequence: CASSALRHYTF. The rearrangement joins TRBV25-1 to TRBJ1-2; D unresolved. CDR1 is MGHDK and CDR2 is SYGVNS in the germline V gene. Trimming cost V 4 bases and J 11 bases, with 11 bases left between them. This CDR3 has 11 residues.